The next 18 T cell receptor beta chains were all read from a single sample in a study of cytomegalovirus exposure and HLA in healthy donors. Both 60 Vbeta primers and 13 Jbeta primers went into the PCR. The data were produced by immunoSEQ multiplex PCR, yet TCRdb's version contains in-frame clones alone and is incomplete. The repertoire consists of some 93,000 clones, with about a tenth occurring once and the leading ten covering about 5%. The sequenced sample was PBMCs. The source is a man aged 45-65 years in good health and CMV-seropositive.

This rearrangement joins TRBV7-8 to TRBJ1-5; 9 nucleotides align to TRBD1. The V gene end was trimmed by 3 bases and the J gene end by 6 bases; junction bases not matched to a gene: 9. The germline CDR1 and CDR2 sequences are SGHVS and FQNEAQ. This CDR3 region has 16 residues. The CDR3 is CASSFRDREWGQPQHF. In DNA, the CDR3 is TGTGCCAGCAGCTTCCGGGACAGGGAATGGGGTCAGCCCCAGCATTTT.

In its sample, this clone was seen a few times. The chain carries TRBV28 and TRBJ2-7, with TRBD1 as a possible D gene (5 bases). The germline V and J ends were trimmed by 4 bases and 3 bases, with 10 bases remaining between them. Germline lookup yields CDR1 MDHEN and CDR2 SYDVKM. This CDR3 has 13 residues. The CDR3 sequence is CASSSQGIYEQYF. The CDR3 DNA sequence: TGTGCCAGCAGTTCGCAGGGTATCTACGAGCAGTACTTC.

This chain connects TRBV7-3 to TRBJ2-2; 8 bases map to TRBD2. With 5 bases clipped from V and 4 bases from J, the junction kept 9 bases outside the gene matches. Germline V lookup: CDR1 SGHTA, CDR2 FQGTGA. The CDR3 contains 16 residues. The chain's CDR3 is CASSAPGREGTGELFF. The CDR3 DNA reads TGTGCCAGCAGCGCCCCCGGGAGGGAAGGCACCGGGGAGCTGTTTTTT.

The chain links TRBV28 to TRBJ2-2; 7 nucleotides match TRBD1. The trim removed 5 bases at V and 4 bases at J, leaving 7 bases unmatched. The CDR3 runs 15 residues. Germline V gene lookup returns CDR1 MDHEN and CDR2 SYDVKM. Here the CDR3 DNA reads TGTGCCAGCAGTCCACCACAGGGGACCACCGGGGAGCTGTTTTTT. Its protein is CASSPPQGTTGELFF.

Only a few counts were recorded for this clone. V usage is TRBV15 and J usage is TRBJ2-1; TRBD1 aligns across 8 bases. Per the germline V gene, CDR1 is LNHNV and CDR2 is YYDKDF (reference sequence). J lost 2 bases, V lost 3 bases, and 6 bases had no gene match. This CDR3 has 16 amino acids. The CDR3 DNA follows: TGTGCCACCAGCAGCGGGGGCAGGGGGCCCTACAATGAGCAGTTCTTC. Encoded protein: CATSSGGRGPYNEQFF.

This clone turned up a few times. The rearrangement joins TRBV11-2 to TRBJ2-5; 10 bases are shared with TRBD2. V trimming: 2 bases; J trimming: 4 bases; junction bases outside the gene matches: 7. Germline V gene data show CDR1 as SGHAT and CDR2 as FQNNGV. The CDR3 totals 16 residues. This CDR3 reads CASSLWVAGGRETQYF. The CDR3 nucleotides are TGTGCCAGCAGCTTATGGGTAGCGGGAGGAAGAGAGACCCAGTACTTC.

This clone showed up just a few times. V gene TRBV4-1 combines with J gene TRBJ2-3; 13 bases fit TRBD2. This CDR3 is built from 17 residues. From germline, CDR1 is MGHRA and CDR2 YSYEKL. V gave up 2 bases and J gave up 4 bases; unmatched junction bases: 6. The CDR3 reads CASSQQLAGGPADTQYF. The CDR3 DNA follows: TGCGCCAGCAGCCAACAACTAGCGGGAGGGCCGGCAGATACGCAGTATTTT.

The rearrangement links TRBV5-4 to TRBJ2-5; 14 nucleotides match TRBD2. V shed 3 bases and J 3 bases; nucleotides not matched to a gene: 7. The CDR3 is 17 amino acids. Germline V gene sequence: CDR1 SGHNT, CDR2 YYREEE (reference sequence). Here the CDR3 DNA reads TGTGCCAGCAGCTCGCAAGGACTAGCGGGAGGCAAAGAGACCCAGTACTTC. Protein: CASSSQGLAGGKETQYF.

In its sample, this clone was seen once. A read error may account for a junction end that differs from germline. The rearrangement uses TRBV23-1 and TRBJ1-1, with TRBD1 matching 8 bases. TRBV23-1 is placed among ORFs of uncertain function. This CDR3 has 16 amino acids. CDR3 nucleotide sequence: TGCGCCAGCAGTAAATCGTACAGGGGGGTTCACACTGAAGCTTTCTTT. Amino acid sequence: CASSKSYRGVHTEAFF.

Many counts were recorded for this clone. The CDR3 loop is CASSLEGLAGGEQYF. In nucleotides, the CDR3 is TGCGCCAGCAGCTTGGAAGGCCTAGCGGGAGGCGAGCAGTACTTC. This chain joins TRBV5-1 and TRBJ2-7, with 11 nucleotides matching TRBD2. CDR1 is SGHRS, CDR2 YFSETQ, per germline. V dropped 0 bases and J dropped 6; count of bases not matched to a gene: 5. This CDR3 region has 15 residues.

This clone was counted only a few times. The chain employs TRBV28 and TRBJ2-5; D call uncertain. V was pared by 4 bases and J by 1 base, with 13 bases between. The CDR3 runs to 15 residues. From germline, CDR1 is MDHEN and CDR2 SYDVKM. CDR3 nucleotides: TGTGCCAGCAGTTCCCCCCCTAAAATCCAAGAGACCCAGTACTTC. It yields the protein CASSSPPKIQETQYF.

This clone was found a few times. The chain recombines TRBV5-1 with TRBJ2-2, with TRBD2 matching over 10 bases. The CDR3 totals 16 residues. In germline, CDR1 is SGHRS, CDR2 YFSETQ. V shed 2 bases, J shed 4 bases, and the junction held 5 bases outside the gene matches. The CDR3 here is CASSFTRLAGTGELFF. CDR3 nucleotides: TGCGCCAGCAGCTTCACTCGACTAGCGGGCACCGGGGAGCTGTTTTTT.

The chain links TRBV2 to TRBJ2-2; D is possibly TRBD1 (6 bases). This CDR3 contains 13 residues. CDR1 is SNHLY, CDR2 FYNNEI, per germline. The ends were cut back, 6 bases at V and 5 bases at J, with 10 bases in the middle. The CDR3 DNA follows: TGTGCCAGCAGCCTGGACAGAACCGGGGAGCTGTTTTTT. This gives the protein CASSLDRTGELFF.

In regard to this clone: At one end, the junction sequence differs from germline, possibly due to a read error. CDR3 amino acids: CASSLLGVNPEAFF. The CDR3 coding sequence is TGTGCCAGCAGTTTATTGGGAGTGAACCCTGAAGCTTTCTTT. The chain has TRBV27 and TRBJ1-1; D ambiguous. This CDR3 spans 14 amino acids. Germline V gene lookup returns CDR1 MNHEY and CDR2 SMNVEV (reference sequence).

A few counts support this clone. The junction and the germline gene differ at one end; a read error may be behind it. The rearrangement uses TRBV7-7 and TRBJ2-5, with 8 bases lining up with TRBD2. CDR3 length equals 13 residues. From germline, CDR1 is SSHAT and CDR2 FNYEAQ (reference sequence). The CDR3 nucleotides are TGTGCTAGCAGCCGGGGACTAGGGGAGACCCAGTACTTC. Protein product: CASSRGLGETQYF.

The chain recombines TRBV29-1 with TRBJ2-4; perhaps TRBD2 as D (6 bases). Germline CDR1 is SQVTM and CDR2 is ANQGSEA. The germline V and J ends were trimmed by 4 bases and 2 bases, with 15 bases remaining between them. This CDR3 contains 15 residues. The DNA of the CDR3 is TGCAGCGTTGTGGAGGGACGAACGCCCAAAAACATTCAGTACTTC. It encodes CSVVEGRTPKNIQYF. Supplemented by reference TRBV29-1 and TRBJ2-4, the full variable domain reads SAVISQKPSRDICQRGTSLTIQCQVDSQVTMMFWYRQQPGQSLTLIATANQGSEATYESGFVIDKFPISRPNLTFSTLTVSNMSPEDSSIYLCSVVEGRTPKNIQYFGAGTRLSVL.

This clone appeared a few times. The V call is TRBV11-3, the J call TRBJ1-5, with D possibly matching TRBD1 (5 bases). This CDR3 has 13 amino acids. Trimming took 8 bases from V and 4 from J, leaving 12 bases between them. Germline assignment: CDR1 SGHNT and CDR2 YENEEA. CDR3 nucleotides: TGTGCCAGCCGAAGGGGAGGAAATCAGCCCCAGCATTTT. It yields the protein CASRRGGNQPQHF.

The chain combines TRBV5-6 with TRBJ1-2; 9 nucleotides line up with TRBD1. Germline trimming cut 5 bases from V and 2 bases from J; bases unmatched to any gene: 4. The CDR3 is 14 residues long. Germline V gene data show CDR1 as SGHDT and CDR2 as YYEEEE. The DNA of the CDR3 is TGTGCCAGCAGGTACGGACAGGGGAACTATGGCTACACCTTC. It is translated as CASRYGQGNYGYTF. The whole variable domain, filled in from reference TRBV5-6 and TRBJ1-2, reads DAGVTQSPTHLIKTRGQQVTLRCSPKSGHDTVSWYQQALGQGPQFIFQYYEEEERQRGNFPDRFSGHQFPNYSSELNVNALLLGDSALYLCASRYGQGNYGYTFGSGTRLTVV.